This T cell receptor beta chain was captured by sequencing in a study of blood T cell repertoires in COVID-19. The protocol was immunoSEQ multiplex PCR, while the TCRdb copy is restricted to in-frame clones and leaves out a portion. The sample lists over 85,000 clones, 70% to 90% occurring once. The receptor's source is a man aged 50 to 59 with active COVID-19. Sequencing input: peripheral blood.

This chain's CDR3 is CASSFPHGGVQSYEQYF. The CDR3 nucleotides are TGTGCCAGCAGCTTCCCCCACGGGGGAGTTCAGTCCTACGAGCAGTACTTC. The genes are TRBV11-2 and TRBJ2-7; the D gene is possibly TRBD2 (6 bases). Germline CDR1 and CDR2: SGHAT and FQNNGV. The V gene lost 3 bases and the J gene lost 1 base, with 19 bases spanning the gap. The CDR3 consists of 17 residues.